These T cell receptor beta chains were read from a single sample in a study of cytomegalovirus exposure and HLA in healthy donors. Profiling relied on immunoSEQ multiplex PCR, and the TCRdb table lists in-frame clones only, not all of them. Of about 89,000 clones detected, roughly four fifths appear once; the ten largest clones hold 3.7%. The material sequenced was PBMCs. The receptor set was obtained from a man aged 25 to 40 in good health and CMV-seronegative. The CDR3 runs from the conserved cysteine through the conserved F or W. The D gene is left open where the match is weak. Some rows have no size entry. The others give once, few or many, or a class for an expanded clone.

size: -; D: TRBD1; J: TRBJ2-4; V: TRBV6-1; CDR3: CASSEGGQGAKNIQYF; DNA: TGTGCCAGCAGTGAAGGTGGACAGGGGGCCAAAAACATTCAGTACTTC
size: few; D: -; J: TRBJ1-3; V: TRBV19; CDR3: CASSEGASGNTIYF; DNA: TGTGCCAGTAGTGAAGGGGCCTCTGGAAACACCATATATTTT
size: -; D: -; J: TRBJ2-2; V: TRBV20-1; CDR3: CSASQTGELFF; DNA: TGCAGTGCTTCCCAAACCGGGGAGCTGTTTTTT
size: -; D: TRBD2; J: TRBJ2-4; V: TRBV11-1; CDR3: CASGIGGDIQYF; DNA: TGTGCCAGCGGTATCGGGGGGGACATTCAGTACTTC
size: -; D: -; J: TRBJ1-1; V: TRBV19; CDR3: CASSARTETNTEAFF; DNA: TGTGCCAGTAGTGCTCGGACAGAGACGAACACTGAAGCTTTCTTT
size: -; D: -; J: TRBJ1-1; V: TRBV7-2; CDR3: CASSLVAGLRSTEAFF; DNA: TGTGCCAGCAGCTTAGTGGCAGGGTTAAGAAGCACTGAAGCTTTCTTT
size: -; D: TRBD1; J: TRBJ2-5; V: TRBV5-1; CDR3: CASSLGQGALPQETQYF; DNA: TGCGCCAGCAGCTTGGGACAGGGCGCCCTCCCCCAAGAGACCCAGTACTTC
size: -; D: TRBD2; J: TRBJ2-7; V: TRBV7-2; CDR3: CASSLGTSGEQYF; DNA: TGTGCCAGCAGCTTAGGGACTAGCGGTGAGCAGTACTTC
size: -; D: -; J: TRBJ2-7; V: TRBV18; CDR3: CASSPRQDTYEQYF; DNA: TGTGCCAGCTCACCCCGACAGGACACCTACGAGCAGTACTTC
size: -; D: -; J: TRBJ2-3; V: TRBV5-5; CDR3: CASSFDSSTDTQYF; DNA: TGTGCCAGCAGCTTCGACAGTAGCACAGATACGCAGTATTTT
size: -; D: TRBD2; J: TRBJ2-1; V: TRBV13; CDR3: CASSLSGEGWVEQFF; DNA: TGTGCCAGCAGCTTATCGGGGGAGGGCTGGGTTGAGCAGTTCTTC
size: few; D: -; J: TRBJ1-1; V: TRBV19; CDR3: CASLGQFNTEAFF; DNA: TGTGCCAGCCTAGGACAGTTTAACACTGAAGCTTTCTTT
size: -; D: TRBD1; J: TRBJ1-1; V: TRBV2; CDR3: CASSVTGGSTEAFF; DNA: TGTGCCAGCAGTGTAACAGGGGGCTCCACTGAAGCTTTCTTT
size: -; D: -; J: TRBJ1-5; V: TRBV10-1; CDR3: CASRGTSGNQPQHF; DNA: TGCGCCAGCAGGGGGACTTCGGGCAATCAGCCCCAGCATTTT
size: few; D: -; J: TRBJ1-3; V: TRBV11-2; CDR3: CASSLDVGALGNTIYF; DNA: TGTGCCAGCAGCTTAGATGTGGGGGCACTTGGAAACACCATATATTTT
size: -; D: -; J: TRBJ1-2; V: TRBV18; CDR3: CASSPPFGQSSPTNGYTF; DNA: TGTGCCAGCTCACCACCCTTCGGACAGAGCTCTCCCACAAATGGCTACACCTTC
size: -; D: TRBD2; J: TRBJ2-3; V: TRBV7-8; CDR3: CAGTGGSTDTQYF; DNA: TGTGCTGGGACGGGAGGTAGCACAGATACGCAGTATTTT
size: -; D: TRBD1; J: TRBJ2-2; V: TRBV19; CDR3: CASSILGTENTGELFF; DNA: TGTGCCAGTAGTATACTAGGGACAGAGAACACCGGGGAGCTGTTTTTT
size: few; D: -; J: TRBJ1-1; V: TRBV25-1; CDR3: CASSAGEVAEAFF; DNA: TGTGCCAGCAGTGCGGGGGAGGTTGCTGAAGCTTTCTTT
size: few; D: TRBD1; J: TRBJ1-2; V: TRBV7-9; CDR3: CASSPQGDGYTF; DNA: TGTGCCAGCAGCCCACAGGGGGATGGCTACACCTTC
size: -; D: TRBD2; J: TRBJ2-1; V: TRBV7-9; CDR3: CASSPHSGRALSSYNEQFF; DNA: TGTGCCAGCAGCCCCCATAGCGGGAGGGCCTTGAGTTCCTACAATGAGCAGTTCTTC
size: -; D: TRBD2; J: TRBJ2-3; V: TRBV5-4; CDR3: CASSLASGLAGGPDTQYF; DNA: TGTGCCAGCAGCCTCGCCTCGGGACTAGCGGGAGGTCCAGATACGCAGTATTTT
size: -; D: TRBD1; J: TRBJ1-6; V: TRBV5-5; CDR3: CASSLLGTAAGRNSPLHF; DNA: TGTGCCAGCAGCTTGCTCGGGACAGCGGCTGGGAGGAATTCACCCCTCCACTTT
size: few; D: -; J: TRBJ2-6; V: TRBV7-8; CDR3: CASSSRDGVRYLIEANVLTF; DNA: TGTGCCAGCAGCTCACGAGATGGTGTCAGGTACTTGATTGAGGCCAACGTCCTGACTTTC
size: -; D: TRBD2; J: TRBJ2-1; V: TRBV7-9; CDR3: CASSPSGSFNEQFF; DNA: TGTGCCAGCAGCCCTAGCGGGAGTTTCAATGAGCAGTTCTTC
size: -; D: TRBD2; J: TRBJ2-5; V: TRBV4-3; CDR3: CASSQTASGHETQYF; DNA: TGCGCCAGCAGCCAAACCGCTAGCGGCCACGAGACCCAGTACTTC
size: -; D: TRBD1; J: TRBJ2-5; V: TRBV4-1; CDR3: CASSQDVSGTGGEETQYF; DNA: TGCGCCAGCAGCCAAGATGTGTCCGGGACAGGGGGGGAGGAGACCCAGTACTTC
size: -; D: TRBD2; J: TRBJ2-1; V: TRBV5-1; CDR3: CASSSRSGLAVYNEQFF; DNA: TGCGCCAGCAGCTCTAGATCCGGACTAGCGGTATACAATGAGCAGTTCTTC
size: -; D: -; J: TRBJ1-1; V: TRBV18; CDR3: CASSPPPGSALSNTEAFF; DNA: TGTGCCAGCTCACCACCACCGGGGAGCGCCTTGTCCAACACTGAAGCTTTCTTT
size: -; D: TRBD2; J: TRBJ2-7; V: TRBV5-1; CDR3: CASSLDASGVSYEQYF; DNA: TGCGCCAGCAGCTTGGATGCTAGCGGGGTCTCCTACGAGCAGTACTTC
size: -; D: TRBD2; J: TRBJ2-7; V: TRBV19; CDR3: CASSDSGRMTYEQYF; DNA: TGTGCCAGTAGTGATAGCGGGAGAATGACCTACGAGCAGTACTTC
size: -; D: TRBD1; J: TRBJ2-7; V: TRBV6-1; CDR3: CASSAGTGIYEQYF; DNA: TGTGCCAGCAGCGCCGGGACAGGGATCTACGAGCAGTACTTC
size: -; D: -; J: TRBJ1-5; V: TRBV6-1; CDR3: CASRPQISSNQPQHF; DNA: TGTGCCAGCAGGCCACAGATAAGCAGCAATCAGCCCCAGCATTTT
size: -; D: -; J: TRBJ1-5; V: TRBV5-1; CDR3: CASSLAPGFRQQPQHF; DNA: TGCGCCAGCAGCTTGGCCCCAGGGTTTCGACAGCAGCCCCAGCATTTT
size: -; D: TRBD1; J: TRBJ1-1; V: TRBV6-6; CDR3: CASIPGTANTEAFF; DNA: TGTGCCAGCATTCCTGGGACAGCGAACACTGAAGCTTTCTTT
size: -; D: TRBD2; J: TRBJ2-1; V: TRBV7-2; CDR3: CASRGGTSSYNEQFF; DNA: TGTGCCAGCAGGGGAGGGACTAGCTCCTACAATGAGCAGTTCTTC
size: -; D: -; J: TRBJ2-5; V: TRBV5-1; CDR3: CASSLGGDHQETQYF; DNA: TGCGCCAGCAGCTTGGGGGGGGATCATCAAGAGACCCAGTACTTC
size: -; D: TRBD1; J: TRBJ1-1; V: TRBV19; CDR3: CASSIDWTGDAEAFF; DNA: TGTGCCAGTAGTATAGACTGGACAGGGGACGCTGAAGCTTTCTTT
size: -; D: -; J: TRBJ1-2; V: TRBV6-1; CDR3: CASTTGRAPLDSYTF; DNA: TGTGCCAGCACCACGGGTCGGGCGCCTTTGGACAGCTACACCTTC
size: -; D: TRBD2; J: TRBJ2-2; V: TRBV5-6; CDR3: CASSSRRGGQNTGELFF; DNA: TGTGCCAGCAGCTCGAGGCGGGGGGGGCAGAACACCGGGGAGCTGTTTTTT
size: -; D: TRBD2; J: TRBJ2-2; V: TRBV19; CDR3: CASSISSGRANTGELFF; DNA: TGTGCCAGTAGTATCTCTAGCGGGAGGGCTAACACCGGGGAGCTGTTTTTT
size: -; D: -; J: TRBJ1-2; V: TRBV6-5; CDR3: CASSYDSSNYGYTF; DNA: TGTGCCAGCAGTTACGACAGTTCTAACTATGGCTACACCTTC